Listed below are T cell receptor beta chains from one sample, sequenced in a study of response to subunit inactivated influenza vaccine. TCRdb passed the RT-PCR reads through MiXCR, listing each CDR3 protein once. This table has about 780,000 distinct CDR3 sequences, under 20% appearing once. Source: PBMCs from blood, taken roughly 5 days after vaccination. These receptors were obtained from a man between 50 and 59 years old who received an inactivated influenza vaccine. Both conserved end residues are part of each CDR3.

V	J	CDR3
TRBV5-1	TRBJ1-2	CASSLADRYGYGYTF
TRBV27	TRBJ1-1	CASSLSRTGVTEAFF
TRBV5-4	TRBJ2-1	CASSTGLAGGPGVDEQFF
TRBV12-3/TRBV12-4	TRBJ2-1	CASSPGLAGTDNEQFF
TRBV7-3	TRBJ2-7	CASSLRGEREQYF
TRBV12-3/TRBV12-4	TRBJ2-3	CASRIGTAELGGTQYF
TRBV6-1	TRBJ1-6	CASRGSRTENSPLHF
TRBV7-2	TRBJ1-5	CASSLAPRRFSNQPQHF
TRBV7-2	TRBJ2-2	CASSPPAYTGELFF
TRBV6-1	TRBJ2-7	CASSRERLPSYEQYF
TRBV20-1	TRBJ2-5	CSAANPPTQYF
TRBV7-3	TRBJ2-5	CASSLSGTQTQYF
TRBV7-9	TRBJ1-5	CASSLAIATGDQPQHF